These 21 T cell receptor beta chains came from one sample sequenced in a study of human T cells and chemical hapten exposure. TCRdb used MiXCR to reprocess the RACE reads, holding one entry per CDR3 protein. The data hold just under 350,000 distinct CDR3 sequences, with around 7% observed a single time. Time point reported: patch test 1, 2 weeks after DPC sensitization. The treatment was: therapeutic diphenylcyclopropenone sensitization with weekly scalp DPC. The source was whole blood, collected in connection with sensitization to the hapten diphenylcyclopropenone (DPC). Receptors were obtained from a woman in her late teens or twenties with alopecia areata. Some clones in this sample may be carry-over from other donors' samples.

This clonotype was seen repeatedly, ten times or more. The chain combines TRBV6-5 with TRBJ1-6; D gene unclear. The CDR3 is 13 amino acids. Trimming pared 6 bases from V and 6 bases from J, leaving 9 bases between. Germline assignment: CDR1 MNHEY and CDR2 SVGAGI. CDR3 nucleotide sequence: TGTGCCAGCAGCTCAACAGCTAATTCACCCCTCCACTTT. It is translated as CASSSTANSPLHF.

This clonotype was observed a few times. The V call is TRBV12-3 or TRBV12-4, the J call TRBJ2-3, with D maybe TRBD2 (5 bases). Trimming cost V 3 bases and J 2 bases, with 12 bases left between them. The CDR3 extends over 15 amino acids. The CDR3 sequence: CASSFSAAYTDTQYF. The CDR3 DNA reads as TGTGCCAGCAGTTTCTCAGCGGCCTACACAGATACGCAGTATTTT.

The V and J genes are TRBV3-1 and TRBJ2-5; 9 nucleotides agree with TRBD2. Germline CDR1 and CDR2: LGHDT and YNNKEL (reference sequence). The CDR3 runs 16 residues. After removal of 0 bases from V and 5 bases from J, the junction contained 7 bases not matched to a gene. The CDR3 nucleotides read TGTGCCAGCAGCCAAGATGGAGCGGGGGGCCGTGAGACCCAGTACTTC. This codes for CASSQDGAGGRETQYF.

This chain joins TRBV6-5 and TRBJ1-5; D is unresolved. The CDR3 runs 15 residues. V lost 0 bases, J lost 4 bases, and 10 bases lay in between. From germline, CDR1 is MNHEY and CDR2 SVGAGI. CDR3 region: CASSYSWNVNQPQHF. CDR3 coding DNA: TGTGCCAGCAGTTACTCTTGGAACGTAAATCAGCCCCAGCATTTT.

This clonotype was counted between two and nine times. The chain recombines TRBV7-9 with TRBJ1-4; D is unclear. The CDR3 sequence is 14 residues long. Looked up from germline, CDR1 is SEHNR and CDR2 is FQNEAQ (reference sequence). Trimming pared 6 bases from V and 2 bases from J, leaving 10 bases between. The CDR3 DNA sequence: TGTGCCAGCAGTGAACAGTGGACTAATGAAAAACTGTTTTTT. Protein sequence: CASSEQWTNEKLFF. The variable domain in full, completed from reference TRBV7-9 and TRBJ1-4, reads DTGVSQNPRHKITKRGQNVTFRCDPISEHNRLYWYRQTLGQGPEFLTYFQNEAQLEKSRLLSDRFSAERPKGSFSTLEIQRTEQGDSAMYLCASSEQWTNEKLFFGSGTQLSVL.

This clonotype was found many times. The J gene is TRBJ2-7, the V gene TRBV29-1; perhaps TRBD2 as D (5 bases). The V gene lost 4 bases and the J gene lost 5 bases, with 12 bases spanning the gap. Germline V gives CDR1 SQVTM, CDR2 ANQGSEA. There are 12 residues in the CDR3. The CDR3 here is CSVGLPGDEQYF. Here the CDR3 DNA reads TGCAGCGTTGGACTCCCCGGGGACGAGCAGTACTTC.

Note on this clonotype: A much larger clone sits a single nucleotide away, making a read error possible. This chain connects TRBV7-2 to TRBJ2-3, with a weak D call TRBD2 (6 bases). The CDR3 runs 15 residues. Per germline, CDR1 SGHTA and CDR2 FQGNSA. In DNA form, the CDR3 reads TGTTCCAGCAGCCCAGGATCCTTACGGGGGGATACGCAGTATTTT. It translates to CSSSPGSLRGDTQYF.

The chain is built from TRBV18 and TRBJ1-2, with TRBD1 matching over 11 bases. The V gene end was trimmed by 3 bases and the J gene end by 8 bases; junction bases not matched to a gene: 8. CDR3 length equals 15 residues. Germline V gives CDR1 KGHSH, CDR2 LQKENI. The CDR3 region is CASSPGQGVESGYTF. Written as DNA, the CDR3 is TGTGCCAGCTCACCGGGACAGGGGGTCGAATCGGGCTACACCTTC.

This clonotype was detected many times. V is TRBV12-3 or TRBV12-4 and J is TRBJ1-1; tentatively, D is TRBD1 (6 bases). The V and J ends lost 5 bases and 5 bases respectively, with 15 bases between them. This CDR3 is 14 amino acids long. The CDR3 DNA reads as TGTGCCAGCAGTCCCCAGGCAGGGGCGACTGAAGCTTTCTTT. It codes for CASSPQAGATEAFF.

This clonotype appeared a few times. This chain joins TRBV5-1 and TRBJ1-2; tentatively, D is TRBD1 (5 bases). Germline loops: CDR1 SGHRS, CDR2 YFSETQ. V was cut by 4 bases and J by 3 bases, with 16 bases left in between. This CDR3 is 15 amino acids long. The CDR3 DNA sequence: TGCGCCAGCAGCCTAACCCCCGGGACGGACTATGGCTACACCTTC. It is translated as CASSLTPGTDYGYTF.

This clonotype showed up many times. The genes are TRBV7-9 and TRBJ1-1; 8 positions match TRBD1. This CDR3 has 13 amino acids. Germline V gene sequence: CDR1 SEHNR, CDR2 FQNEAQ (reference sequence). Unmatched junction bases numbered 6, after V lost 5 bases and J lost 7 bases. CDR3: CASSQGAGDEAFF. In DNA, the CDR3 is TGTGCCAGCAGCCAGGGGGCGGGGGATGAAGCTTTCTTT.

This clonotype was seen a few times. The chain employs TRBV18 and TRBJ1-1; D is perhaps TRBD1 (6 bases). Germline V CDR1 and CDR2: KGHSH, LQKENI. The CDR3 covers 16 residues. The germline V and J ends were trimmed by 0 bases and 1 base, with 12 bases remaining between them. CDR3 bases: TGTGCCAGCTCACCACCGATAGGACAGCAGAACACTGAAGCTTTCTTT. Translating gives CASSPPIGQQNTEAFF.

The V gene is TRBV24-1, the J gene TRBJ2-1; 8 bases map to TRBD2. CDR1 is KGHDR, CDR2 SFDVKD, per germline. J was trimmed by 4 bases and V by 9 bases; bases with no gene match: 16. The CDR3 is 17 amino acids. Written as DNA, the CDR3 is TGTGCCACCCTATTAGTGTGGCGGGCGGGGGGTTACAATGAGCAGTTCTTC. Its protein product is CATLLVWRAGGYNEQFF.

Many counts were recorded for this clonotype. This chain connects TRBV6-4 to TRBJ2-2, with a possible D match to TRBD2 (5 bases). Trimming removed 8 bases at V and 5 bases at J, with 15 bases between. The germline V gene encodes CDR1 MRHNA and CDR2 SNTAGT. This CDR3 is built from 14 residues. The CDR3 region is CASGDARETGELFF. Written as DNA, the CDR3 is TGTGCCAGCGGCGACGCACGGGAAACCGGGGAGCTGTTTTTT.

This clonotype was seen many times. The chain links TRBV20-1 to TRBJ2-7, with unresolved D. The ends were cut back, 5 bases at V and 7 bases at J, with 12 bases in the middle. CDR3 length: 11 residues. Germline lookup yields CDR1 DFQATT and CDR2 SNEGSKA (reference sequence). The CDR3 protein is CSAFRAREQYF. For the CDR3, the DNA is TGCAGTGCTTTTAGAGCGAGAGAGCAGTACTTC.

V usage is TRBV11-2 and J usage is TRBJ1-1, with a possible D match to TRBD1 (6 bases). This CDR3 comprises 13 residues. V lost 5 bases and J lost 9, with 16 bases in between. The V gene's germline CDR1 is SGHAT and CDR2 FQNNGV. CDR3 sequence reads: CASSQRGERKAFF. CDR3 nucleotide sequence: TGTGCCAGCAGCCAGAGGGGGGAGAGGAAAGCTTTCTTT. Using reference TRBV11-2 and TRBJ1-1 for the parts outside the CDR3, the full variable domain is EAGVAQSPRYKIIEKRQSVAFWCNPISGHATLYWYQQILGQGPKLLIQFQNNGVVDDSQLPKDRFSAERLKGVDSTLKIQPAKLEDSAVYLCASSQRGERKAFFGQGTRLTVV.

This clonotype was seen a few times. The chain is built from TRBV27 and TRBJ2-1; D is perhaps TRBD1 (5 bases). The CDR3 covers 9 residues. Germline CDR1 and CDR2: MNHEY and SMNVEV (reference sequence). Trimming left V 8 bases short and J 15 bases short, with 11 bases between. CDR3 residues: CASGPRGFF. The DNA for the CDR3 is TGTGCCAGCGGTCCAAGGGGGTTCTTC.

This clonotype was seen more than once but under ten times. The chain carries TRBV5-4 and TRBJ2-7, with TRBD2 matching 7 bases. Germline V lookup: CDR1 SGHNT, CDR2 YYREEE (reference sequence). The J segment lost 4 bases and the V segment lost 4 bases, leaving 8 bases of the junction unmatched. This CDR3 has 14 amino acids. The CDR3: CASSPGGTRYEQYF. The CDR3 DNA follows: TGTGCCAGCAGCCCCGGGGGGACTCGTTACGAGCAGTACTTC.

The sample holds many counts of this clonotype. The rearrangement links TRBV19 to TRBJ1-5; 10 positions agree with TRBD1. Germline V gene lookup returns CDR1 LNHDA and CDR2 SQIVND (reference sequence). The CDR3 consists of 15 residues. Trimming removed 5 bases from V and 7 bases from J; junction bases left unmatched: 8. The CDR3 reads CASSSGQGFGQPQHF. In nucleotides, the CDR3 is TGTGCCAGTAGTTCGGGACAGGGGTTTGGCCAGCCCCAGCATTTT. The variable domain in full, completed from reference TRBV19 and TRBJ1-5, reads DGGITQSPKYLFRKEGQNVTLSCEQNLNHDAMYWYRQDPGQGLRLIYYSQIVNDFQKGDIAEGYSVSREKKESFPLTVTSAQKNPTAFYLCASSSGQGFGQPQHFGDGTRLSIL.

This clonotype was counted at least ten times. The DNA for the CDR3 is TGTGCCAGCAGCCGGGGAGGGGCGGGCACAGATACGCAGTATTTT. It encodes CASSRGGAGTDTQYF. V gene TRBV7-2 combines with J gene TRBJ2-3; 7 nucleotides agree with TRBD2. The CDR3 sequence is 15 residues long. Germline CDR1 and CDR2: SGHTA and FQGNSA. The V and J ends lost 5 bases and 1 base, in that order; junction bases with no gene match: 6. Complete variable domain (other parts from reference TRBV7-2 and TRBJ2-3): GAGVSQSPSNKVTEKGKDVELRCDPISGHTALYWYRQSLGQGLEFLIYFQGNSAPDKSGLPSDRFSAERTGGSVSTLTIQRTQQEDSAVYLCASSRGGAGTDTQYFGPGTRLTVL.

The rearrangement links TRBV6-1 to TRBJ2-7, with D possibly matching TRBD2 (5 bases). V was pared by 3 bases and J by 2 bases, with 14 bases between. The CDR3 contains 15 residues. Per the germline V gene, CDR1 is MNHNS and CDR2 is SASEGT. The CDR3 DNA reads TGTGCCAGCAGTGACACCCCCGGGAAACCCTACGAGCAGTACTTC. This codes for CASSDTPGKPYEQYF.